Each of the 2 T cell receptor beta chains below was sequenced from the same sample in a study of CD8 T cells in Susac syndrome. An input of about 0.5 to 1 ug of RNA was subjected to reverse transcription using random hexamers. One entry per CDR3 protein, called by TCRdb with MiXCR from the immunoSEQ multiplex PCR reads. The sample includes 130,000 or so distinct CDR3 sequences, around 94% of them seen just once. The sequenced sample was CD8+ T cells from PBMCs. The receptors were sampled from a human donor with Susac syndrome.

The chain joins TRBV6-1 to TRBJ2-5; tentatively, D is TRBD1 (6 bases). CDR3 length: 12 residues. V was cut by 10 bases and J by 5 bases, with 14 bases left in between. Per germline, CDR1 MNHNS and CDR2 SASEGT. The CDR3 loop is CATDDRGETQYF. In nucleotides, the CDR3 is TGTGCCACGGATGATAGGGGGGAGACCCAGTACTTC.

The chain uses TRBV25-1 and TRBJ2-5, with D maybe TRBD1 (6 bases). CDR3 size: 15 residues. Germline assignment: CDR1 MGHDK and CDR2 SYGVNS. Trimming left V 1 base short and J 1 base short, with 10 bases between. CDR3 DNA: TGTGCCAGCAGTGAATTTGGGGGCGGCCAAGAGACCCAGTACTTC. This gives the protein CASSEFGGGQETQYF.